A selection of T cell receptor beta chains follows, all from one sample in a study of T cell responses to AZD1222 COVID-19 vaccine. Sequenced by immunoSEQ multiplex PCR; TCRdb stores in-frame clones only, minus some. The sample yields some 120,000 clones, around 94% seen once. Sample: peripheral blood, taken on day 0 of AZD1222 vaccination. These receptors were taken from an adult in good health. Each CDR3 is given with its conserved first and last residue. The order of the fields is clone size, V gene, D gene, J gene, CDR3 protein, CDR3 DNA. D genes are given only for firm matches. Some rows have no size entry. The others give once, few or many, or a class for an expanded clone.

clone_size: .
v_call: TRBV18
d_call: .
j_call: TRBJ2-1
cdr3_aa: CASSPTVSSYNEQFF
cdr3_nt: TGTGCCAGCTCACCGACAGTTAGCTCCTACAATGAGCAGTTCTTC

clone_size: .
v_call: TRBV10-3
d_call: TRBD2
j_call: TRBJ2-3
cdr3_aa: CAIRVAGGYTDTQYF
cdr3_nt: TGTGCCATCAGAGTAGCGGGAGGGTACACAGATACGCAGTATTTT

clone_size: .
v_call: TRBV19
d_call: .
j_call: TRBJ1-5
cdr3_aa: CASSMGEDTQHF
cdr3_nt: TGTGCCAGTAGTATGGGGGAAGACACCCAGCATTTT

clone_size: .
v_call: TRBV2
d_call: .
j_call: TRBJ2-1
cdr3_aa: CAVGVLGNSYNEQFF
cdr3_nt: TGTGCCGTGGGGGTTCTCGGGAACTCCTACAATGAGCAGTTCTTC

clone_size: once
v_call: TRBV5-4
d_call: .
j_call: TRBJ1-2
cdr3_aa: CASSVGSSDYGYTF
cdr3_nt: TGTGCCAGCAGTGTCGGGAGCTCTGACTATGGCTACACCTTC

clone_size: .
v_call: TRBV11-2
d_call: .
j_call: TRBJ2-7
cdr3_aa: CASALRGRSYEQYF
cdr3_nt: TGTGCCAGCGCGCTTAGAGGACGAAGCTACGAGCAGTACTTC

clone_size: once
v_call: TRBV3-1/TRBV3-2
d_call: .
j_call: TRBJ2-7
cdr3_aa: CASSYLVGAYEQYF
cdr3_nt: TGTGCCAGCAGCTACCTTGTGGGGGCCTACGAGCAGTACTTC

clone_size: .
v_call: TRBV11-2
d_call: TRBD2
j_call: TRBJ2-1
cdr3_aa: CASSLGPPLAGFYNEQFF
cdr3_nt: TGTGCCAGCAGCTTAGGGCCCCCACTAGCGGGGTTTTACAATGAGCAGTTCTTC

clone_size: .
v_call: TRBV28
d_call: .
j_call: TRBJ2-2
cdr3_aa: CASSRIRELFF
cdr3_nt: TGTGCCAGCAGTCGCATCAGGGAGCTGTTTTTT

clone_size: .
v_call: TRBV6-1
d_call: TRBD1
j_call: TRBJ2-7
cdr3_aa: CASSEPPATGLNEQYF
cdr3_nt: TGTGCCAGCAGTGAACCCCCCGCGACAGGGCTTAACGAGCAGTACTTC

clone_size: .
v_call: TRBV28
d_call: TRBD2
j_call: TRBJ2-1
cdr3_aa: CASSLSVFGGRSEQFF
cdr3_nt: TGTGCCAGCAGTTTATCTGTGTTCGGCGGGAGAAGTGAGCAGTTCTTC

clone_size: .
v_call: TRBV29-1
d_call: .
j_call: TRBJ1-1
cdr3_aa: CSVGEGPEAFF
cdr3_nt: TGCAGCGTGGGGGAGGGCCCTGAAGCTTTCTTT

clone_size: .
v_call: TRBV24-1
d_call: .
j_call: TRBJ2-2
cdr3_aa: CATSDAGPEGTGELFF
cdr3_nt: TGTGCCACCAGTGACGCGGGACCGGAGGGCACCGGGGAGCTGTTTTTT

clone_size: .
v_call: TRBV5-1
d_call: .
j_call: TRBJ2-1
cdr3_aa: CASSLQGGVEFF
cdr3_nt: TGCGCCAGCAGCTTGCAAGGGGGGGTAGAGTTCTTC

clone_size: .
v_call: TRBV7-9
d_call: .
j_call: TRBJ1-4
cdr3_aa: CASSPRQTGNEKLFF
cdr3_nt: TGTGCCAGCAGCCCAAGACAGACTGGAAATGAAAAACTGTTTTTT

clone_size: .
v_call: TRBV10-3
d_call: TRBD2
j_call: TRBJ2-7
cdr3_aa: CAISDFSGWEGEQYF
cdr3_nt: TGTGCCATCAGTGACTTTAGCGGGTGGGAGGGCGAGCAGTACTTC

clone_size: once
v_call: TRBV6-5
d_call: .
j_call: TRBJ1-6
cdr3_aa: CASRDQGYSSPLHF
cdr3_nt: TGTGCCAGCAGGGACCAGGGTTACAGTTCACCCCTCCACTTT

clone_size: .
v_call: TRBV6-6
d_call: .
j_call: TRBJ1-1
cdr3_aa: CASTSQGLETEAFF
cdr3_nt: TGTGCCAGCACTTCCCAGGGGTTAGAAACTGAAGCTTTCTTT

clone_size: .
v_call: TRBV12-3/TRBV12-4
d_call: .
j_call: TRBJ1-2
cdr3_aa: CASSLSLRDGYTF
cdr3_nt: TGTGCCAGCAGTTTAAGTTTGCGGGATGGCTACACCTTC

clone_size: .
v_call: TRBV3-1/TRBV3-2
d_call: .
j_call: TRBJ1-4
cdr3_aa: CASSQRLDPNEKLFF
cdr3_nt: TGTGCCAGCAGCCAGAGACTCGATCCTAATGAAAAACTGTTTTTT

clone_size: once
v_call: TRBV6-5
d_call: .
j_call: TRBJ2-1
cdr3_aa: CASSYTDYPVGNEQFF
cdr3_nt: TGTGCCAGCAGTTACACGGACTACCCCGTTGGCAATGAGCAGTTCTTC

clone_size: once
v_call: TRBV21-1
d_call: .
j_call: TRBJ2-1
cdr3_aa: CASTQAGGQGVGEQFF
cdr3_nt: TGTGCCAGCACCCAAGCGGGTGGACAGGGGGTTGGTGAGCAGTTCTTC

clone_size: .
v_call: TRBV12-2
d_call: .
j_call: TRBJ2-1
cdr3_aa: CASRLVGRGLAGLSSYNEQFF
cdr3_nt: TGTGCAAGTCGCTTAGTAGGGCGCGGGCTAGCGGGGTTGAGCTCCTACAATGAGCAGTTCTTC

clone_size: .
v_call: TRBV5-1
d_call: .
j_call: TRBJ2-1
cdr3_aa: CASSLALESVHEQFF
cdr3_nt: TGCGCCAGCAGCTTGGCGCTGGAGTCTGTTCATGAGCAGTTCTTC

clone_size: .
v_call: TRBV28
d_call: .
j_call: TRBJ1-1
cdr3_aa: CASSPVGNTEAFF
cdr3_nt: TGTGCCAGCAGCCCCGTGGGGAACACTGAAGCTTTCTTT

clone_size: .
v_call: TRBV7-9
d_call: .
j_call: TRBJ1-1
cdr3_aa: CASSPMASGTEAFF
cdr3_nt: TGTGCCAGCAGCCCCATGGCTTCGGGGACAGAAGCTTTCTTT

clone_size: .
v_call: TRBV6-5
d_call: TRBD1
j_call: TRBJ2-3
cdr3_aa: CASSTDRGQDTQYF
cdr3_nt: TGTGCCAGCAGTACGGACAGGGGGCAGGATACGCAGTATTTT

clone_size: .
v_call: TRBV2
d_call: .
j_call: TRBJ1-5
cdr3_aa: CASTAFEGHNQPQHF
cdr3_nt: TGTGCCAGCACGGCCTTTGAGGGACACAATCAGCCCCAGCATTTT

clone_size: .
v_call: TRBV15
d_call: TRBD1
j_call: TRBJ1-5
cdr3_aa: CATSVTGGNQPQHF
cdr3_nt: TGTGCCACCAGCGTTACAGGGGGAAACCAGCCCCAGCATTTT

clone_size: .
v_call: TRBV3-1/TRBV3-2
d_call: .
j_call: TRBJ1-1
cdr3_aa: CASSTRGANTEAFF
cdr3_nt: TGTGCCAGCAGCACCCGAGGGGCGAACACTGAAGCTTTCTTT

clone_size: .
v_call: TRBV6-5
d_call: TRBD2
j_call: TRBJ2-1
cdr3_aa: CASTPGTSGRQFF
cdr3_nt: TGTGCCAGCACCCCAGGGACTAGCGGGAGACAGTTCTTC

clone_size: .
v_call: TRBV11-3
d_call: TRBD2
j_call: TRBJ2-7
cdr3_aa: CASRSGGRAYEQYF
cdr3_nt: TGTGCCAGCAGGTCTGGTGGGAGGGCCTACGAGCAGTACTTC

clone_size: .
v_call: TRBV12-3/TRBV12-4
d_call: .
j_call: TRBJ2-7
cdr3_aa: CASSSTGWEQYF
cdr3_nt: TGTGCCAGCAGTTCTACAGGGTGGGAGCAGTACTTC

clone_size: .
v_call: TRBV6-6
d_call: TRBD1
j_call: TRBJ2-3
cdr3_aa: CASSQGTVASTDTQYF
cdr3_nt: TGTGCCAGCAGTCAAGGGACAGTGGCTAGCACAGATACGCAGTATTTT

clone_size: .
v_call: TRBV7-3
d_call: .
j_call: TRBJ2-1
cdr3_aa: CASSPNGREFYNEQFF
cdr3_nt: TGTGCCAGCAGCCCTAATGGGAGAGAGTTCTACAATGAGCAGTTCTTC

clone_size: .
v_call: TRBV5-6
d_call: TRBD1
j_call: TRBJ2-5
cdr3_aa: CASSAGQARQETQYF
cdr3_nt: TGTGCCAGCAGCGCGGGACAGGCCCGGCAAGAGACCCAGTACTTC

clone_size: .
v_call: TRBV7-9
d_call: .
j_call: TRBJ2-7
cdr3_aa: CASSLLRGSSYEQYF
cdr3_nt: TGTGCCAGCAGCCTTCTTCGGGGATCCTCCTACGAGCAGTACTTC

clone_size: .
v_call: TRBV13
d_call: TRBD2
j_call: TRBJ2-5
cdr3_aa: CASSFRLAGGYQETQYF
cdr3_nt: TGTGCCAGCAGCTTTAGACTAGCGGGAGGCTACCAAGAGACCCAGTACTTC

clone_size: many
v_call: TRBV5-1
d_call: .
j_call: TRBJ2-7
cdr3_aa: CASSPPGTGPSYEQYF
cdr3_nt: TGCGCCAGCAGCCCGCCCGGGACTGGTCCCTCCTACGAGCAGTACTTC

clone_size: .
v_call: TRBV4-1
d_call: .
j_call: TRBJ2-2
cdr3_aa: CASSAVRGNTGELFF
cdr3_nt: TGCGCCAGCAGTGCGGTCAGGGGAAACACCGGGGAGCTGTTTTTT

clone_size: .
v_call: TRBV9
d_call: .
j_call: TRBJ2-3
cdr3_aa: CASSVSSTDTQYF
cdr3_nt: TGTGCCAGCAGCGTATCTAGCACAGATACGCAGTATTTT